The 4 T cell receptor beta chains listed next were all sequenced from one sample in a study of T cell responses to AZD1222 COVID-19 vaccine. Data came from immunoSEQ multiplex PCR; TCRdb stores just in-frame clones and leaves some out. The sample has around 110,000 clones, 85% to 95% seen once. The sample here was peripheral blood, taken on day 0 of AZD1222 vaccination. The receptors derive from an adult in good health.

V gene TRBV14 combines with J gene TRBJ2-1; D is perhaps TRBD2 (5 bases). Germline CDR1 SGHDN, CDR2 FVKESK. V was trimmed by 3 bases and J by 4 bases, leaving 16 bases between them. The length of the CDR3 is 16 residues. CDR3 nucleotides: TGTGCCAGCAGCCACCCACTAGTTCGGGCTTACAATGAGCAGTTCTTC. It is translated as CASSHPLVRAYNEQFF.

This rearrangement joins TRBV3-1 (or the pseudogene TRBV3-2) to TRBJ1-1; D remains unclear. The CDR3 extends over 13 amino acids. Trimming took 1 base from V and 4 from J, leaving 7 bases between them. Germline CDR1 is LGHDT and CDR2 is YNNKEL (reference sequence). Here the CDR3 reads CASSQVRSTEAFF. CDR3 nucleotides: TGTGCCAGCAGCCAAGTCAGGTCCACTGAAGCTTTCTTT.

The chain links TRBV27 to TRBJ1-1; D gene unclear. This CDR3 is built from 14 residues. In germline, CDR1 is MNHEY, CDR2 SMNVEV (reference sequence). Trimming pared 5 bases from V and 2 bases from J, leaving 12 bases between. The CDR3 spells CASSLNLVNTEAFF. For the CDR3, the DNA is TGTGCCAGCAGTCTCAATCTGGTAAACACTGAAGCTTTCTTT.

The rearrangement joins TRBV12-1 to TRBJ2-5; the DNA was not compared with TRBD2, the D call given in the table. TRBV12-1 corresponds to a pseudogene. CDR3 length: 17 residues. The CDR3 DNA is TGTGCCAGCAGCTCGTATGGGACTAGCGGGAGTGGGGAGACCCAGTACTTC. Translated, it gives CASSSYGTSGSGETQYF.